The 3 T cell receptor beta chains below all came from one sample that was sequenced in a study of human T cells and chemical hapten exposure (dated by TCRdb to about 2021). The method was RACE. These reads were obtained on a NextSeq 500. TCRdb ran its own pipeline on the public reads, namely fastp trimming at Q25 and MiXCR clone calling, and kept in-frame beta chains. All rows with the same CDR3 protein become a single entry with the most common DNA and genes. Present in this sample are 300,000 to 450,000 distinct CDR3 sequences, about 5% of which were seen just once. Around 8% of the sample is in the top ten clones. Sample time point, as interpreted from the label and publication: pre-sensitization, week 0. According to the study, the label for this sample's treatment or condition signals: therapeutic diphenylcyclopropenone sensitization with weekly scalp DPC. Sequencing was performed on whole blood, taken in connection with sensitization to the hapten diphenylcyclopropenone (DPC). The receptor source for this set is a young woman with alopecia areata. Some clones in this sample may be carry-over from other donors' samples.

This chain connects TRBV7-9 to TRBJ2-3, with a weak D call TRBD1 (6 bases). V lost 6 bases and J lost 0, with 19 bases in between. Germline CDR1 reads SEHNR; CDR2 reads FQNEAQ (reference sequence). This CDR3 is 17 amino acids long. The CDR3 loop is CASRITRGETSTDTQYF. The CDR3, as DNA: TGTGCCAGCAGGATCACCAGGGGCGAGACTAGCACAGATACGCAGTATTTT.

This clonotype has ten or more counts. V usage is TRBV29-1 and J usage is TRBJ1-1, with D possibly being TRBD1 (5 bases). Germline-derived CDR1 and CDR2 are SQVTM and ANQGSEA. V was cut by 2 bases and J by 0 bases, with 16 bases left in between. The CDR3 covers 16 residues. CDR3 protein: CSVESSRVTLNTEAFF. CDR3 nucleotide sequence: TGCAGCGTTGAAAGCAGCAGGGTTACTTTGAACACTGAAGCTTTCTTT.

This clonotype was picked up many times. The gene calls are TRBV7-2 and TRBJ1-6; D is possibly TRBD1 (5 bases). Germline CDR1 is SGHTA and CDR2 is FQGNSA. This CDR3 comprises 14 residues. V was cut by 2 bases and J by 6 bases, with 8 bases left in between. The CDR3 sequence: CASSLLGGNSPLHF. The CDR3 DNA reads as TGTGCCAGCAGCTTACTGGGGGGTAATTCACCCCTCCACTTT. Together with reference TRBV7-2 and TRBJ1-6, the CDR3 gives the full variable domain: GAGVSQSPSNKVTEKGKDVELRCDPISGHTALYWYRQSLGQGLEFLIYFQGNSAPDKSGLPSDRFSAERTGGSVSTLTIQRTQQEDSAVYLCASSLLGGNSPLHFGNGTRLTVT.